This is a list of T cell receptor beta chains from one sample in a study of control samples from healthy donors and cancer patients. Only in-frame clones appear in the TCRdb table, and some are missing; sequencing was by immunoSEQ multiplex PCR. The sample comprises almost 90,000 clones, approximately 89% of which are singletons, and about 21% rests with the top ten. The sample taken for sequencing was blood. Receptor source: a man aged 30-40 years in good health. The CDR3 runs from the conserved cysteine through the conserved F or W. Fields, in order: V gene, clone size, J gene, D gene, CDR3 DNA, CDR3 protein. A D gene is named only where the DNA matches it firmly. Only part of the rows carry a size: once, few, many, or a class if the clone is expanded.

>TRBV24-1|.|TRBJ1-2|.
TGTGCCACCAGTGACCCAAACAGCTCTAACTATGGCTACACCTTC
CATSDPNSSNYGYTF
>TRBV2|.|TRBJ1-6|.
TGTGCCAGCAGTTTCTCGGGCTCCTATAATTCACCCCTCCACTTT
CASSFSGSYNSPLHF
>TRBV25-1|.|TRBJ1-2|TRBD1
TGTGCCAGCAGTGCGAGACAGGGGCCGAGCTATGGCTACACCTTC
CASSARQGPSYGYTF
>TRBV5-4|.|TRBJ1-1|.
TGTGCCAGCAGCTTGTATTCCGTGGCCCTGAACACTGAAGCTTTCTTT
CASSLYSVALNTEAFF
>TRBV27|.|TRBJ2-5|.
TGTGCCAGCAGTTTGGTCTACCACGCGGAGACCCAGTACTTC
CASSLVYHAETQYF
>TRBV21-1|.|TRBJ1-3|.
TGTGCCAGCAGCAAAAGGGCCTTACCCTCTGGAAACACCATATATTTT
CASSKRALPSGNTIYF
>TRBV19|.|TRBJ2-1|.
TGTGCCAGTAGTATAGAGGGGGGCTTCGGGGAGCAGTTCTTC
CASSIEGGFGEQFF
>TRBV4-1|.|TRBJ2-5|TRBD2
TGCGCCAGCAGCCCTGTGGCGGGGGGGCGGGAGACCCAGTACTTC
CASSPVAGGRETQYF
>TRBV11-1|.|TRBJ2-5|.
TGTGCCAGCAGCTTAGCAGAGTACCAAGAGACCCAGTACTTC
CASSLAEYQETQYF
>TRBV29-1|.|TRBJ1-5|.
TGCAGCGTTGGGCAGGGCAATCAGCCCCAGCATTTT
CSVGQGNQPQHF
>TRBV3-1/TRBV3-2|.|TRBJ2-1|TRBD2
TGTGCCAGCAGCCAACTCCGGGGGGGGCGCGGGAGCCGCGGGCAGTTCTTC
CASSQLRGGRGSRGQFF
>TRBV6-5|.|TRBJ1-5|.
TGTGCCAGCAGCCCAAGACAATCTAATCAGCCCCAGCATTTT
CASSPRQSNQPQHF
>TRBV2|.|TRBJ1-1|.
TGTGCCAGCGGGGGGGGAAACAGGGACACTGAAGCTTTCTTT
CASGGGNRDTEAFF
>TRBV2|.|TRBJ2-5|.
TGTGCCAGCACAGAGTACCAAGAGACCCAGTACTTC
CASTEYQETQYF
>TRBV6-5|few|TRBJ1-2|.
TGTGCCAGCAGTTACGGGGACATGCCCTATGGCTACACCTTC
CASSYGDMPYGYTF
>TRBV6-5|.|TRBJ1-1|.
TGTGCCAGCAGTTACTCCACTGGGGGTCGCACTGAAGCTTTCTTT
CASSYSTGGRTEAFF
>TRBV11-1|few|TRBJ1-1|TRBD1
TGTGCCAGCAGCAACACAGGGGCGATGAACACTGAAGCTTTCTTT
CASSNTGAMNTEAFF
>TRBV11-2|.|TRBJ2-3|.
TGTGCCAGCAGCCATCCCAGGGTGGCAGATACGCAGTATTTT
CASSHPRVADTQYF
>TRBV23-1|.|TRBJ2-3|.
TGCGCCAGCAGTCTATCGCCCCACCGCTTCAGCACAGATACGCAGTATTTT
CASSLSPHRFSTDTQYF
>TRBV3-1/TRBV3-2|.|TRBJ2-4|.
TGTGCCAGCAGCCAAGAAGGGTTGGGCAGGGACATTCAGTACTTC
CASSQEGLGRDIQYF
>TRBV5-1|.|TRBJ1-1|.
TGCGCCAGCAGCTTGGGGACCGCGTCGGAAGCTTTCTTT
CASSLGTASEAFF
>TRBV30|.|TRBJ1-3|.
TGTGCCTGGAGTGTCCTTTCTTCCGGGACTTTGGGAAACACCATATATTTT
CAWSVLSSGTLGNTIYF
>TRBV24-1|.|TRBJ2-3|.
TGTGCCACCCAGCGGGGACAAGGCACAGATACGCAGTATTTT
CATQRGQGTDTQYF
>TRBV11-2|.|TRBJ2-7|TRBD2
TGTGCCAGCAGCTTAGGCCCCCTTAGCGGGGGGTATTACGAGCAGTACTTC
CASSLGPLSGGYYEQYF
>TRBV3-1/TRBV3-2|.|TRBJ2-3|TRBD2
TGTGCCAGCAGCATTCTAGCGGATAGCACAGATACGCAGTATTTT
CASSILADSTDTQYF
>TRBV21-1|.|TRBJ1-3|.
TGTGCCAGCAGCAAATTCGACAGGGTAGGAAACACCATATATTTT
CASSKFDRVGNTIYF
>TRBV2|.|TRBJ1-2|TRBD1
TGTGCCAGCAGTGAAGTGGGCAGGGGGCTGGGTGGCTACACCTTC
CASSEVGRGLGGYTF
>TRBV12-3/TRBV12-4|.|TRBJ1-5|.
TGTGCCAGCAGTCTCCAAAATCAGCCCCAGCATTTT
CASSLQNQPQHF
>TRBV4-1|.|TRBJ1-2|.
TGCGCCAGCAGCCAGTCGGGCGGGAGAACGCCTAACTATGGCTACACCTTC
CASSQSGGRTPNYGYTF
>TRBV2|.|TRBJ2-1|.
TGTGCCAGCCTACCCCACAATGAGCAGTTCTTC
CASLPHNEQFF
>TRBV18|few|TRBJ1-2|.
TGTGCCAGCTCACCGGAGTCTTATGGCTACACCTTC
CASSPESYGYTF
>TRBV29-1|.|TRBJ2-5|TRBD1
TGCAGCGTTGAAAACCGGGACAGCTGGGAAGAGACCCAGTACTTC
CSVENRDSWEETQYF
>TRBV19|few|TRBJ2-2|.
TGTGCCAGTAGTATCAGGGTATCCACCGGGGAGCTGTTTTTT
CASSIRVSTGELFF
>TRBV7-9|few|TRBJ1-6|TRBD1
TGTGCCACTCCGGGAGGGGGCGCGAATAATTCACCCCTCCACTTT
CATPGGGANNSPLHF
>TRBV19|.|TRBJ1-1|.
TGTGCCAGTATGGTATCGGGTGGCAGGGTCACTGAAGCTTTCTTT
CASMVSGGRVTEAFF
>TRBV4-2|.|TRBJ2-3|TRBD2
TGTGCCAGCAGCCAAGAACCTACTAGCGGGGGGCGCACAGATACGCAGTATTTT
CASSQEPTSGGRTDTQYF
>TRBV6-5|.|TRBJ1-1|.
TGTGCCAGCAGTTACGATCTGGGGAGAATGAACACTGAAGCTTTCTTT
CASSYDLGRMNTEAFF
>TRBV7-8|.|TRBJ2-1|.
TGTGCCAGCAGCCCTCGGGGGACCTCCTACAATGAGCAGTTCTTC
CASSPRGTSYNEQFF
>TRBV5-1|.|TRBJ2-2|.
TGCGCCAGCAGCTTGGGGGGACTTAACACCGGGGAGCTGTTTTTT
CASSLGGLNTGELFF
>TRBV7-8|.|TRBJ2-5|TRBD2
TGTGCCAGCAGCTTAGTACGGTCTAGCGGGGACCAAGAGACCCAGTACTTC
CASSLVRSSGDQETQYF
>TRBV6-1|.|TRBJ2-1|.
TGTGCCAGCAGTGAACTGGATGGGATCTACAATGAGCAGTTCTTC
CASSELDGIYNEQFF
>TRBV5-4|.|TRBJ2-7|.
TGTGCCAGCAGCTTGGAGGGGGGGTCTGCCGAGCAGTACTTC
CASSLEGGSAEQYF
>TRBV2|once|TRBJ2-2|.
TGTGCCAGCAGAGAGACGGGACGGACCGGGGAGCTGTTTTTT
CASRETGRTGELFF
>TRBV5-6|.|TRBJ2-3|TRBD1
TGTGCCAGCAGCTTCCGGACAGGGCCCCCAGATACGCAGTATTTT
CASSFRTGPPDTQYF
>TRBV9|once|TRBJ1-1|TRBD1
TGTGCCAGCAGCGCAGGGGGGGCCACTGAAGCTTTCTTT
CASSAGGATEAFF
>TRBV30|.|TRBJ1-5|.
TGTGCCTGGAGTGCCAGGGGCCAGCCCCAGCATTTT
CAWSARGQPQHF
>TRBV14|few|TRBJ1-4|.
TGTGCCAGCAGCCAAAAGGGGTTAGAAAAACTGTTTTTT
CASSQKGLEKLFF
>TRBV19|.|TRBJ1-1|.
TGTGCCAGTAGTATTGGGGGAGGGAACACTGAAGCTTTCTTT
CASSIGGGNTEAFF
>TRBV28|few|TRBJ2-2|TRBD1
TGTGCCAGCAGATACGTTGGGACAGGGGACACCGGGGAGCTGTTTTTT
CASRYVGTGDTGELFF
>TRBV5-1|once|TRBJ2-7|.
TGCGCCAGCAGCTTGGTCGCCTCCGGAGGCTACGAGCAGTACTTC
CASSLVASGGYEQYF
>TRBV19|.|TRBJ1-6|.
TGTGCCAGTAGTATAGTAGGGATGAATTCACCCCTCCACTTT
CASSIVGMNSPLHF
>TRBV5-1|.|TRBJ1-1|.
TGCGCCAGCAGCTTGGGCAATCAGTTGAACACTGAAGCTTTCTTT
CASSLGNQLNTEAFF
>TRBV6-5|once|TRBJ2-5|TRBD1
TGTGCCAGCAGTAGGGGACAGGGGCGAGAGACCCAGTACTTC
CASSRGQGRETQYF
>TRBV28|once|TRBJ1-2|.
TGTGCCAGCAGGTTGTGGGGGGACTACACCTTC
CASRLWGDYTF
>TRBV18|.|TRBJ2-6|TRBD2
TGTGCCAGCTCCGCGATCACGGGGGGTTCTGGGGCCAACGTCCTGACTTTC
CASSAITGGSGANVLTF